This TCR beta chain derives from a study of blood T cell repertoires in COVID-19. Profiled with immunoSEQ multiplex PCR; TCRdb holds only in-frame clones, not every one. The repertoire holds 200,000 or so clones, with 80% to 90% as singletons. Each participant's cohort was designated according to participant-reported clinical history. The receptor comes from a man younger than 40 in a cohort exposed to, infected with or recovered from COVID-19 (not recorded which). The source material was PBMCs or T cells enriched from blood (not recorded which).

The CDR3 protein is CASSLYTGSYEQYF. CDR3 DNA sequence: TGTGCCAGCAGCTTATATACAGGGAGCTACGAGCAGTACTTC. This chain links TRBV7-9 with TRBJ2-7; maybe TRBD1 (6 bases). CDR3 size: 14 residues. V was pared by 2 bases and J by 3 bases, with 11 bases between. Germline CDR1 is SEHNR and CDR2 is FQNEAQ (reference sequence).